The 18 T cell receptor beta chains below come from one sample, sequenced in a study of cytomegalovirus exposure and HLA in healthy donors. Primers included in the PCR were 60 Vbeta and 13 Jbeta primers. TCRdb's copy holds only in-frame clones and misses some; the assay was immunoSEQ multiplex PCR. Of roughly 100,000 clones in the sample, around three quarters are singletons; the top ten hold 4%. Sequencing was performed on PBMCs. The receptors were sampled from a middle-aged man in good health and CMV-seropositive.

The chain has TRBV6-5 and TRBJ2-7; tentative D call: TRBD2 (5 bases). CDR1 and CDR2 (germline): MNHEY, SVGAGI. The CDR3 length is 12 residues. Deletions cut 6 bases from V and 6 bases from J, with 12 bases between. The CDR3 coding sequence is TGTGCCAGCAGCCCCGCGGGTTTCGAGCAGTACTTC. Translation gives CASSPAGFEQYF.

The gene calls are TRBV19 and TRBJ2-7, with 10 nucleotides matching TRBD1. Germline CDR1 LNHDA, CDR2 SQIVND (reference sequence). Trimming took 5 bases from V and 3 from J; bases not matched to a gene: 10. The CDR3 totals 16 residues. CDR3 protein: CASSARQGAKSYEQYF. Here the CDR3 DNA reads TGTGCCAGTAGTGCCCGACAGGGGGCGAAGAGCTACGAGCAGTACTTC.

This clone was detected only once. This chain joins TRBV10-3 and TRBJ1-6, with TRBD1 identical over 8 bases. The CDR3 has 16 amino acids. The junction had 3 bases not matched to a gene; V was cut back by 3 bases and J by 2 bases. The germline V gene encodes CDR1 ENHRY and CDR2 SYGVKD. CDR3 DNA sequence: TGTGCCATCAGTGATTCAGGGGGCACCTATAATTCACCCCTCCACTTT. This gives the protein CAISDSGGTYNSPLHF.

This chain joins TRBV18 and TRBJ2-1, with no clear D. The CDR3 is made up of 11 amino acids. Germline V gene sequence: CDR1 KGHSH, CDR2 LQKENI. V was clipped by 4 bases and J by 10 bases, with 8 bases between them. The chain's CDR3 is CASSRKLEQFF. As DNA, the CDR3 is TGTGCCAGCTCACGCAAGCTCGAGCAGTTCTTC.

This clone was seen only a few times. The chain uses TRBV27 and TRBJ2-2; D might be TRBD1 (5 bases). The CDR3 extends over 14 amino acids. The V and J ends lost 3 bases and 5 bases respectively, with 10 bases between them. CDR1 MNHEY and CDR2 SMNVEV come from the germline V gene (reference sequence). The CDR3 DNA reads as TGTGCCAGCAGTTTCTCAGGGTGGACCGGGGAGCTGTTTTTT. Translation gives CASSFSGWTGELFF.

V gene TRBV19 combines with J gene TRBJ1-6; perhaps TRBD1 as D (5 bases). The CDR3 sequence is 15 residues long. The V gene's germline CDR1 is LNHDA and CDR2 SQIVND (reference sequence). Trimming removed 3 bases from V and 9 bases from J, with 15 bases in between. The CDR3 sequence: CASSIREVGSSPLHF. The DNA for the CDR3 is TGTGCCAGTAGTATCAGGGAGGTTGGAAGTTCACCCCTCCACTTT.

The chain is built from TRBV30 and TRBJ1-4; 7 bases fit TRBD1. This CDR3 spans 15 amino acids. The J segment lost 2 bases and the V segment lost 1 base, leaving 4 bases of the junction unmatched. Germline CDR1 reads GTSNPN; CDR2 reads SVGIG (reference sequence). CDR3 DNA: TGTGCCTGGAGTGGAACCAGGGGGACTAATGAAAAACTGTTTTTT. Residues: CAWSGTRGTNEKLFF.

The chain joins TRBV19 to TRBJ1-5; 10 nucleotides agree with TRBD1. CDR1 and CDR2 (germline): LNHDA, SQIVND (reference sequence). The length of the CDR3 is 15 residues. J gave up 9 bases and V 3 bases, and 8 bases lay outside the gene matches. CDR3 sequence reads: CASSMGDRGLGPQHF. In DNA, the CDR3 is TGTGCCAGTAGTATGGGGGACAGGGGATTGGGGCCCCAGCATTTT.

The chain links TRBV5-1 to TRBJ2-7; 8 bases line up with TRBD1. Germline V gene data show CDR1 as SGHRS and CDR2 as YFSETQ. The CDR3 runs 15 residues. J gave up 2 bases and V 1 base, and 5 bases lay outside the gene matches. The CDR3 DNA reads TGCGCCAGCAGCTTGAGGGACAGGTTTCCCTACGAGCAGTACTTC. This encodes CASSLRDRFPYEQYF.

V and J are TRBV5-1 and TRBJ2-1; 7 positions agree with TRBD1. The CDR3 is 11 amino acids. Germline CDR1 SGHRS, CDR2 YFSETQ. Unmatched junction bases numbered 5, after V lost 7 bases and J lost 10 bases. The CDR3 DNA is TGCGCCAGCTTACAGGGGCGCGAGCAGTTCTTC. Encoded protein: CASLQGREQFF.

The chain links TRBV7-2 to TRBJ2-7; TRBD2 is a possible D gene (5 bases). The CDR3 is 15 amino acids. V was clipped by 1 base and J by 6 bases, with 16 bases between them. Germline CDR1 reads SGHTA; CDR2 reads FQGNSA. The CDR3 sequence is CASSLDDIRRGEQYF. The CDR3, as DNA: TGTGCCAGCAGCTTAGACGACATCCGCCGGGGCGAGCAGTACTTC. The whole variable domain, filled in from reference TRBV7-2 and TRBJ2-7, reads GAGVSQSPSNKVTEKGKDVELRCDPISGHTALYWYRQSLGQGLEFLIYFQGNSAPDKSGLPSDRFSAERTGGSVSTLTIQRTQQEDSAVYLCASSLDDIRRGEQYFGPGTRLTVT.

The chain employs TRBV29-1 and TRBJ2-1; D perhaps matches TRBD2 (6 bases). The CDR3 is 16 amino acids. Germline V CDR1 and CDR2: SQVTM, ANQGSEA. V was clipped by 2 bases and J by 4 bases, with 18 bases between them. CDR3 DNA: TGCAGCGTTGAACCGGGACTGGGAAAGATGTACAATGAGCAGTTCTTC. Protein sequence: CSVEPGLGKMYNEQFF.

The V and J genes are TRBV28 and TRBJ2-7, with 10 bases fitting TRBD2. The J segment lost 2 bases and the V segment lost 6 bases, leaving 7 bases of the junction unmatched. CDR1 and CDR2 from the germline V gene are MDHEN and SYDVKM. CDR3 length: 15 residues. CDR3 sequence reads: CASSPSGREPYEQYF. The CDR3 DNA reads as TGTGCCAGCAGCCCGAGCGGGAGGGAACCCTACGAGCAGTACTTC.

This clone was found once. This CDR3 is CASSPAKGLNNEQFF. The CDR3 bases are TGTGCCAGCAGCCCGGCGAAGGGGCTTAACAATGAGCAGTTCTTC. The chain carries TRBV9 and TRBJ2-1, with D perhaps matching TRBD1 (5 bases). The CDR3 has 15 amino acids. Trimming left V 4 bases short and J 5 bases short, with 16 bases between. Germline CDR1 and CDR2: SGDLS and YYNGEE.

V usage is TRBV5-1 and J usage is TRBJ1-3; no definite D call. V lost 5 bases to trimming and J lost 3 bases, with 15 bases between them. From germline, CDR1 is SGHRS and CDR2 YFSETQ. This CDR3 has 15 amino acids. The CDR3 is CASSNGLQLGNTIYF. The CDR3 DNA is TGCGCCAGCAGTAACGGACTACAACTTGGAAACACCATATATTTT.

The chain has TRBV10-3 and TRBJ2-3; D is unclear. Trimming shortened V by 9 bases and J by 5 bases, and 9 bases separated the two germline ends. The CDR3 totals 11 residues. Looked up from germline, CDR1 is ENHRY and CDR2 is SYGVKD. CDR3 in DNA: TGTGCCATTAAAAGAGAAGATACGCAGTATTTT. It is translated as CAIKREDTQYF.

The chain uses TRBV5-1 and TRBJ2-4, with TRBD1 identical over 9 bases. The CDR3 is 15 residues long. J gave up 7 bases and V 3 bases, and 8 bases lay outside the gene matches. Per the germline V gene, CDR1 is SGHRS and CDR2 is YFSETQ. The CDR3 coding sequence is TGCGCCAGCAGCTCAAACCGGGACAGGGTCAACATTCAGTACTTC. Protein: CASSSNRDRVNIQYF.

This chain links TRBV18 with TRBJ2-7; the D gene is possibly TRBD1 (5 bases). This CDR3 has 13 residues. Trimming shortened V by 2 bases and J by 4 bases, and 9 bases separated the two germline ends. CDR1 KGHSH and CDR2 LQKENI come from the germline V gene. Here the CDR3 DNA reads TGTGCCAGCTCACCAAACAGGAGTTACGAGCAGTACTTC. Translating gives CASSPNRSYEQYF.